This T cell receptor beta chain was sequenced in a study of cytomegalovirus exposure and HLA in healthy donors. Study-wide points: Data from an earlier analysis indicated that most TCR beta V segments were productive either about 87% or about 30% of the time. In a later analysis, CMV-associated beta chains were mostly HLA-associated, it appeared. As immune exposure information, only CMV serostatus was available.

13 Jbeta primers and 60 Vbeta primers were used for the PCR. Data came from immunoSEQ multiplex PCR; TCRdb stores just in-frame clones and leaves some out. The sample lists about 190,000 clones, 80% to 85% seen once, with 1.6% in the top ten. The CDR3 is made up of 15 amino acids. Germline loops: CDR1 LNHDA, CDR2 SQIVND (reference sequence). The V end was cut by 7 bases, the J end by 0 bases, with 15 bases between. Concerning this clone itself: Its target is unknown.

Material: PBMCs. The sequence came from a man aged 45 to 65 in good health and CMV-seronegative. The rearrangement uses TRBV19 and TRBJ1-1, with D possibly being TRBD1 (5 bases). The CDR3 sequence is CASTDRPSMNTEAFF. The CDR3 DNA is TGTGCCAGTACAGACAGACCCAGCATGAACACTGAAGCTTTCTTT.